This T cell receptor (beta chain) was identified in a study of T cell repertoires in cytomegalovirus infection. This clonotype appeared a few times. What it recognizes is unknown. TCRdb analysed the reads with MiXCR anew, one entry per CDR3 protein. The sample contains about 700,000 distinct CDR3 sequences, roughly 30% of which appear only once. Germline CDR1 MNHEY, CDR2 SMNVEV (reference sequence). The CDR3 loop spans 13 amino acids. V was trimmed by 5 bases and J by 6 bases, leaving 8 bases between them. This sequence joins TRBV27 and TRBJ1-6; unclear D gene. The input for sequencing was cultured PBMCs, taken from culture after CMV antigen stimulation. This clonotype was obtained from a human donor in good health (CMV status not recorded). Some clones in this sample may be carry-over from other donors' samples. CDR3 DNA: TGTGCCAGCAGTCCCCACTCTAATTCACCCCTCCACTTT. Translated: CASSPHSNSPLHF.